The 30 T cell receptor beta chains below were found in one sample sequenced in a study of T cell changes during pregnancy in multiple sclerosis (dated by TCRdb to between 2019 and 2020). The library came from the immunoSEQ multiplex PCR assay. What TCRdb holds here is the immuneACCESS table cut down to in-frame rearrangements. Part of the clones is not present; checked against another copy, under half of the missing clones reflect an unresolved V gene, and the others are unexplained. This sample has tens of thousands of clones in its table, and roughly 93% of those were observed once. About 1.5% of the sample goes to the ten largest clones. The specimen sequenced was PBMCs (not recorded whether the cells were cultured). These receptor sequences come from a female donor with multiple sclerosis, enrolled in a pregnancy study.

V and J are TRBV27 and TRBJ2-7, with D tentatively TRBD1 (6 bases). The germline gives CDR1 MNHEY, CDR2 SMNVEV (reference sequence). This CDR3 contains 13 residues. V gave up 5 bases and J gave up 4 bases, with 12 bases separating them. CDR3 residues: CASSLNRDYEQYF. The CDR3 DNA follows: TGTGCCAGCAGTCTAAACAGGGATTACGAGCAGTACTTC.

The chain couples TRBV19 to TRBJ1-2, with D tentatively TRBD1 (5 bases). The CDR3 contains 14 residues. Germline CDR1 reads LNHDA; CDR2 reads SQIVND (reference sequence). V lost 0 bases, J lost 4 bases, and 9 bases lay in between. The DNA for the CDR3 is TGTGCCAGTAGTATAGACACAGGTAGCTATGGCTACACCTTC. The encoded protein is CASSIDTGSYGYTF.

The chain recombines TRBV12-5 with TRBJ1-1; D ambiguous. From germline, CDR1 is LGHNT and CDR2 FRNRAP. The ends were cut back, 6 bases at V and 3 bases at J, with 11 bases in the middle. This CDR3 has 13 residues. The chain's CDR3 is CASGPSAYTEAFF. The CDR3, as DNA: TGTGCTAGTGGCCCTTCAGCGTACACTGAAGCTTTCTTT. Full variable domain (remainder filled in from reference TRBV12-5 and TRBJ1-1): DARVTQTPRHKVTEMGQEVTMRCQPILGHNTVFWYRQTMMQGLELLAYFRNRAPLDDSGMPKDRFSAEMPDATLATLKIQPSEPRDSAVYFCASGPSAYTEAFFGQGTRLTVV.

The genes are TRBV11-2 and TRBJ1-2; TRBD1 aligns across 9 bases. V gave up 0 bases and J gave up 4 bases; unmatched junction bases: 6. Germline CDR1 is SGHAT and CDR2 is FQNNGV. The CDR3 consists of 16 residues. The CDR3 region has the DNA TGTGCCAGCAGCTTAGACGACAGGGGGATAACCTATGGCTACACCTTC. Its protein is CASSLDDRGITYGYTF.

The chain links TRBV7-3 to TRBJ2-5, with 14 bases identical to TRBD2. Germline CDR1 and CDR2: SGHTA and FQGTGA. The length of the CDR3 is 16 residues. The ends lost 4 bases at V and 3 bases at J; junction bases unmatched: 4. The CDR3 bases are TGTGCCAGCAGCTCCGGACTAGCGGGAGGTAAAGAGACCCAGTACTTC. It encodes CASSSGLAGGKETQYF.

The chain links TRBV9 to TRBJ1-1; unclear D gene. The CDR3 is made up of 14 amino acids. V was clipped by 0 bases and J by 4 bases, with 10 bases between them. The germline V gene has CDR1 SGDLS and CDR2 YYNGEE. CDR3 coding DNA: TGTGCCAGCAGCGTAGAATCCAAGCCCACTGAAGCTTTCTTT. Translated, it gives CASSVESKPTEAFF. The full variable domain, rest sourced from reference TRBV9 and TRBJ1-1, is DSGVTQTPKHLITATGQRVTLRCSPRSGDLSVYWYQQSLDQGLQFLIQYYNGEERAKGNILERFSAQQFPDLHSELNLSSLELGDSALYFCASSVESKPTEAFFGQGTRLTVV.

V and J are TRBV11-2 and TRBJ2-7, with TRBD1 matching 9 bases. Germline trimming cut 6 bases from V and 2 bases from J; bases unmatched to any gene: 5. CDR3 length: 14 amino acids. Germline lookup yields CDR1 SGHAT and CDR2 FQNNGV. In DNA, the CDR3 is TGTGCCAGCAGGGGACAGGGACGAACCTACGAGCAGTACTTC. Its protein is CASRGQGRTYEQYF.

The chain is built from TRBV20-1 and TRBJ1-3; no clear D gene. Germline lookup yields CDR1 DFQATT and CDR2 SNEGSKA (reference sequence). CDR3 length: 11 residues. V lost 3 bases and J lost 7, with 7 bases in between. The CDR3 loop reads CSARTGNTIYF. The CDR3 DNA reads TGCAGTGCTAGGACGGGGAACACCATATATTTT.

The V and J genes are TRBV28 and TRBJ2-5, with D unresolved. V lost 6 bases to trimming and J lost 5 bases, with 10 bases between them. CDR1 and CDR2 from the germline V gene are MDHEN and SYDVKM. This CDR3 is built from 12 residues. The CDR3 loop is CASSQGRETQYF. Written as DNA, the CDR3 is TGTGCCAGCAGCCAAGGCCGGGAGACCCAGTACTTC.

The chain combines TRBV28 with TRBJ1-5; weak D call: TRBD1 (5 bases). Per the germline V gene, CDR1 is MDHEN and CDR2 is SYDVKM. The CDR3 is 15 residues long. V was cut by 6 bases and J by 3 bases, with 15 bases left in between. The CDR3 DNA is TGTGCCAGCAGGGGACTGGGACCGAACAATCAGCCCCAGCATTTT. This gives the protein CASRGLGPNNQPQHF.

The chain couples TRBV30 to TRBJ2-1; 7 bases fit TRBD2. Germline V CDR1 and CDR2: GTSNPN, SVGIG (reference sequence). This CDR3 contains 15 residues. The ends lost 5 bases at V and 3 bases at J; junction bases unmatched: 10. The CDR3 reads CAWAGGGLGYNEQFF. CDR3 coding DNA: TGTGCCTGGGCCGGGGGAGGGTTAGGCTACAATGAGCAGTTCTTC.

V usage is TRBV19 and J usage is TRBJ2-3, with D perhaps matching TRBD2 (5 bases). Trimming pared 3 bases from V and 5 bases from J, leaving 15 bases between. This CDR3 comprises 15 residues. CDR1 LNHDA and CDR2 SQIVND come from the germline V gene (reference sequence). Here the CDR3 reads CASSISRVPRDTQYF. CDR3 sequence (DNA): TGTGCCAGTAGTATCTCGCGGGTTCCCCGAGATACGCAGTATTTT.

The V and J genes are TRBV6-4 and TRBJ2-1, with a tentative D call TRBD2 (7 bases). Germline lookup yields CDR1 MRHNA and CDR2 SNTAGT. The length of the CDR3 is 16 residues. V was cut by 4 bases and J by 5 bases, with 18 bases left in between. CDR3 in amino acids: CASSAQGGAGHNEQFF. The CDR3 coding sequence is TGTGCCAGCAGTGCACAAGGGGGAGCGGGGCACAATGAGCAGTTCTTC.

Here the CDR3 reads CASSFVTSGTDTQYF. The CDR3 DNA is TGCGCCAGCAGCTTCGTGACTAGCGGCACAGATACGCAGTATTTT. The chain combines TRBV5-1 with TRBJ2-3; 8 bases agree with TRBD2. This CDR3 is built from 15 residues. V lost 2 bases to trimming and J lost 1 base; unmatched junction nucleotides: 3. The germline V gene encodes CDR1 SGHRS and CDR2 YFSETQ.

The chain uses TRBV5-1 and TRBJ2-1; 10 bases are shared with TRBD2. Trimming at V came to 1 base and at J to 7 bases, leaving 5 bases not matched to a gene. CDR1 SGHRS and CDR2 YFSETQ come from the germline V gene. This CDR3 region has 15 residues. The DNA of the CDR3 is TGCGCCAGCAGCTTGAGCCTAGCGGGAGAAAATGAGCAGTTCTTC. Translating gives CASSLSLAGENEQFF.

V is TRBV5-1 and J is TRBJ2-3; the match to TRBD2 covers 9 bases. CDR3 length: 16 amino acids. CDR1 is SGHRS, CDR2 YFSETQ, per germline. With 5 bases clipped from V and 2 bases from J, the junction kept 9 bases outside the gene matches. The CDR3 protein is CASSYGGRGPTDTQYF. The DNA of the CDR3 is TGCGCCAGCAGTTACGGCGGGAGGGGACCCACAGATACGCAGTATTTT.

As DNA, the CDR3 is TGCGCCAGCAGTGAATTGACAGGGTCGGGGGAGACCCAGTACTTC. Amino acids: CASSELTGSGETQYF. The chain is built from TRBV10-1 and TRBJ2-5, with 7 positions matching TRBD1. V lost 3 bases to trimming and J lost 5 bases; unmatched junction nucleotides: 9. Germline CDR1 reads WNHNN; CDR2 reads SYGVQD (reference sequence). This CDR3 contains 15 residues.

J is TRBJ1-1 and V is TRBV9, with 7 bases matching TRBD1. With 3 bases clipped from V and 4 bases from J, the junction kept 3 bases outside the gene matches. The CDR3 has 13 amino acids. In germline, CDR1 is SGDLS, CDR2 YYNGEE. The CDR3: CASSGQGTTEAFF. CDR3 in DNA: TGTGCCAGCAGCGGACAGGGAACCACTGAAGCTTTCTTT.

The gene calls are TRBV19 and TRBJ2-7; tentative D call: TRBD2 (6 bases). This CDR3 has 15 amino acids. From germline, CDR1 is LNHDA and CDR2 SQIVND (reference sequence). V was cut by 8 bases and J by 7 bases, with 24 bases left in between. CDR3 protein: CASGGSLAILGEQYF. The CDR3 nucleotides read TGTGCCAGTGGTGGTAGCCTAGCGATACTTGGGGAGCAGTACTTC.

This clone occurred once. V gene TRBV2 combines with J gene TRBJ1-3; perhaps TRBD1 as D (5 bases). CDR1 SNHLY and CDR2 FYNNEI come from the germline V gene. This CDR3 spans 15 amino acids. V was clipped by 1 base and J by 2 bases, with 9 bases between them. The chain's CDR3 is CASSEGGMTGNTIYF. In nucleotides, the CDR3 is TGTGCCAGCAGTGAAGGGGGGATGACTGGAAACACCATATATTTT.

V and J are TRBV6-1 and TRBJ1-1; no clear D gene. The germline V gene has CDR1 MNHNS and CDR2 SASEGT. Between the trimmed V and J ends, which lost 0 bases and 4 bases, there was a span of 9 bases. The CDR3 length is 14 residues. CDR3 sequence: CASSEARGGTEAFF. The CDR3, as DNA: TGTGCCAGCAGTGAAGCGAGAGGTGGCACTGAAGCTTTCTTT.

The chain links TRBV28 to TRBJ2-7; no reliable D call. The germline V gene encodes CDR1 MDHEN and CDR2 SYDVKM. This CDR3 contains 12 residues. Deletions cut 5 bases from V and 4 bases from J, with 9 bases between. The CDR3 nucleotides read TGTGCCAGCAGTCCTCACGGTTACGAGCAGTACTTC. This sequence encodes CASSPHGYEQYF.

The chain recombines TRBV5-4 with TRBJ2-2, with D uncertain. Germline CDR1 reads SGHNT; CDR2 reads YYREEE (reference sequence). V gave up 0 bases and J gave up 0 bases, with 0 bases separating them. The CDR3 covers 13 residues. The CDR3 coding sequence is TGTGCCAGCAGCTTGGCGAACACCGGGGAGCTGTTTTTT. Translating it yields CASSLANTGELFF. The full variable domain, rest sourced from reference TRBV5-4 and TRBJ2-2, is ETGVTQSPTHLIKTRGQQVTLRCSSQSGHNTVSWYQQALGQGPQFIFQYYREEENGRGNFPPRFSGLQFPNYSSELNVNALELDDSALYLCASSLANTGELFFGEGSRLTVL.

This clone appeared a few times. J is TRBJ1-2 and V is TRBV7-3; tentatively, D is TRBD1 (5 bases). Germline CDR1 SGHTA, CDR2 FQGTGA. With 5 bases removed from V and 4 bases from J, the gap between germline ends came to 14 bases. The CDR3 contains 14 residues. CDR3 protein: CASSTQTTVYGYTF. Here the CDR3 DNA reads TGTGCCAGCAGCACCCAAACGACAGTCTATGGCTACACCTTC.

The genes are TRBV30 and TRBJ2-1; 8 positions agree with TRBD1. The CDR3 loop spans 13 amino acids. Trimming removed 2 bases from V and 9 bases from J; junction bases left unmatched: 6. CDR1 and CDR2 from the germline V gene are GTSNPN and SVGIG (reference sequence). Here the CDR3 reads CAWSRGQDGEQFF. As DNA, the CDR3 is TGTGCCTGGAGTAGGGGACAGGACGGTGAGCAGTTCTTC.

In its sample, this clone was seen a few times. This sequence joins TRBV7-9 and TRBJ2-5, with D perhaps TRBD1 or TRBD2 (5 bases each). The V gene's germline CDR1 is SEHNR and CDR2 FQNEAQ (reference sequence). The CDR3 is made up of 16 amino acids. V was trimmed by 5 bases and J by 3 bases, leaving 19 bases between them. The CDR3 bases are TGTGCCAGCAGCCCTTGGGGGAGTGCGACTAAAGAGACCCAGTACTTC. This encodes CASSPWGSATKETQYF.

The V and J genes are TRBV7-9 and TRBJ1-1; D is possibly TRBD1 (5 bases). The CDR3 is made up of 15 amino acids. Germline CDR1 SEHNR, CDR2 FQNEAQ (reference sequence). Trimming left V 6 bases short and J 2 bases short, with 16 bases between. In DNA, the CDR3 is TGTGCCAGCAGTCTAGTGGGCGGGGGTAACACTGAAGCTTTCTTT. It specifies CASSLVGGGNTEAFF.

The V call is TRBV28, the J call TRBJ1-2, with D hard to call. The ends were cut back, 4 bases at V and 8 bases at J, with 5 bases in the middle. CDR3 length: 10 amino acids. Germline V lookup: CDR1 MDHEN, CDR2 SYDVKM. The CDR3 is CASSSRGYTF. The CDR3, as DNA: TGTGCCAGCAGTTCGAGGGGCTACACCTTC.

The chain links TRBV7-2 to TRBJ2-3; 9 bases match TRBD1. Looked up from germline, CDR1 is SGHTA and CDR2 is FQGNSA. V shed 4 bases, J shed 3 bases, and the junction held 5 bases outside the gene matches. This CDR3 comprises 15 residues. CDR3 DNA: TGTGCCAGCAGCTCAACAGGACAGGGGACAGATACGCAGTATTTT. It codes for CASSSTGQGTDTQYF.

V is TRBV5-6 and J is TRBJ2-5, with D tentatively TRBD2 (6 bases). CDR3 length: 13 residues. The V end lost 4 bases, the J end lost 0 bases, and 7 bases lay between the germline ends. The germline V gene encodes CDR1 SGHDT and CDR2 YYEEEE. The chain's CDR3 is CASSPGDQETQYF. The CDR3 bases are TGTGCCAGCAGCCCGGGGGACCAAGAGACCCAGTACTTC.